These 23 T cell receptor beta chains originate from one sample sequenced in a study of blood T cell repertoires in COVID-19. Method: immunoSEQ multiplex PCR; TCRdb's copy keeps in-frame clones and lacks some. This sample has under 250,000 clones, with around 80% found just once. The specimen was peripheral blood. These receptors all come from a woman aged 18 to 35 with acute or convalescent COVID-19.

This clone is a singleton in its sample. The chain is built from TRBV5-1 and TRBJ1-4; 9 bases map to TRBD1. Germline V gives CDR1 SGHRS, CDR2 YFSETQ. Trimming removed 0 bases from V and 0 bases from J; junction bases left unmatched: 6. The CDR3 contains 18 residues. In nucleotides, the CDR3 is TGCGCCAGCAGCTTGGGTCCGAGACAGGGGGCAACTAATGAAAAACTGTTTTTT. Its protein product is CASSLGPRQGATNEKLFF.

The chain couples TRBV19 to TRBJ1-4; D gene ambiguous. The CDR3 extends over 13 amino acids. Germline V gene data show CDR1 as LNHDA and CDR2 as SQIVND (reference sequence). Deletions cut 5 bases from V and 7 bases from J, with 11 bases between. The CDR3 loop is CASSYVVAEKLFF. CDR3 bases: TGTGCCAGTAGTTATGTAGTTGCTGAAAAACTGTTTTTT.

Here the CDR3 reads CASSRGQGIQPQHF. In DNA form, the CDR3 reads TGTGCCAGTAGTAGGGGACAGGGTATCCAGCCCCAGCATTTT. This chain uses TRBV19 with TRBJ1-5, with TRBD1 matching 9 bases. V shed 4 bases and J 7 bases; nucleotides not matched to a gene: 5. This CDR3 has 14 residues. Germline V gene sequence: CDR1 LNHDA, CDR2 SQIVND (reference sequence).

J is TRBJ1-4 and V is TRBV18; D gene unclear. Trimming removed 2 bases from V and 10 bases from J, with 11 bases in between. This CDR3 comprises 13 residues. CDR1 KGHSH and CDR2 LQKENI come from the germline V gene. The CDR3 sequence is CASSPSPTGKLFF. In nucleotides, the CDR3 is TGTGCCAGCTCACCATCCCCTACGGGAAAACTGTTTTTT.

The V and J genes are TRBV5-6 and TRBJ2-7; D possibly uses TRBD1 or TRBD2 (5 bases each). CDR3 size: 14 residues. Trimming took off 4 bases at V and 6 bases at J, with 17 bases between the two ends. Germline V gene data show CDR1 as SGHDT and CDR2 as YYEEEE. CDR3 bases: TGTGCCAGCAGCCTGGACTCCCCAGGGCGCGAGCAGTACTTC. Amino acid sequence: CASSLDSPGREQYF.

In nucleotides, the CDR3 is TGTGCCAGCAGCCAAGGGACTTCGACCTACAATGAGCAGTTCTTC. Its translation is CASSQGTSTYNEQFF. The rearrangement joins TRBV3-1 (or the pseudogene TRBV3-2) to TRBJ2-1, with D perhaps matching TRBD2 (5 bases). Trimming pared 1 base from V and 2 bases from J, leaving 9 bases between. This CDR3 is 15 amino acids long. Germline V CDR1 and CDR2: LGHDT, YNNKEL (reference sequence).

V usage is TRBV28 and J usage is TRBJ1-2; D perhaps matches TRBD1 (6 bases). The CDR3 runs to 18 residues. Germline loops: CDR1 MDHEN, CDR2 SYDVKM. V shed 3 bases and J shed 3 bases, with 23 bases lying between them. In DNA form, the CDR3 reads TGTGCCAGCAGTTTTCCCCTCCGCCGCGGGGGGCGTTACTATGGCTACACCTTC. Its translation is CASSFPLRRGGRYYGYTF.

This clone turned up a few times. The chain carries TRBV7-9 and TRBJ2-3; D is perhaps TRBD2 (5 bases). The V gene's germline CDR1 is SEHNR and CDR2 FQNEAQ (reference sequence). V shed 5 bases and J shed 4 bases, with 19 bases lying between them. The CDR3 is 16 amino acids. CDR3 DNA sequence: TGTGCCAGCAGCAAAACCGGAGGAGTTGTCCCAGATACGCAGTATTTT. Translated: CASSKTGGVVPDTQYF.

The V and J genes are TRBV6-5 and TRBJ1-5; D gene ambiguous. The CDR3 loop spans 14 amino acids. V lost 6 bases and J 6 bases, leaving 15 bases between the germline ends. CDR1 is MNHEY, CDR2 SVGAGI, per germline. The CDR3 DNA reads TGTGCCAGCAGCGACTCACGGGTGGGTCAGCCCCAGCATTTT. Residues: CASSDSRVGQPQHF.

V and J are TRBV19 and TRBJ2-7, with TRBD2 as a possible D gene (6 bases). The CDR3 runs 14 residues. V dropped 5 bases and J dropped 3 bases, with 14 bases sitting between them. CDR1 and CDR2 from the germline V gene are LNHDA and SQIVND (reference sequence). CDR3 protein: CASSPGTPIYEQYF. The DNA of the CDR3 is TGTGCCAGTAGTCCCGGGACTCCAATCTACGAGCAGTACTTC. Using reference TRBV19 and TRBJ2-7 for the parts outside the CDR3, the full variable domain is DGGITQSPKYLFRKEGQNVTLSCEQNLNHDAMYWYRQDPGQGLRLIYYSQIVNDFQKGDIAEGYSVSREKKESFPLTVTSAQKNPTAFYLCASSPGTPIYEQYFGPGTRLTVT.

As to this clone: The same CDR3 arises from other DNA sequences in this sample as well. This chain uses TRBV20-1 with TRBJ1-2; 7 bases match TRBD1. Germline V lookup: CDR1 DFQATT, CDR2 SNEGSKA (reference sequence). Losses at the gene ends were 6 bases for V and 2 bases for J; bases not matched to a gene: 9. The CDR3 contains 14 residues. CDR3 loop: CSASRTGGNYGYTF. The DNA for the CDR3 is TGCAGTGCGAGTCGGACAGGAGGAAACTATGGCTACACCTTC.

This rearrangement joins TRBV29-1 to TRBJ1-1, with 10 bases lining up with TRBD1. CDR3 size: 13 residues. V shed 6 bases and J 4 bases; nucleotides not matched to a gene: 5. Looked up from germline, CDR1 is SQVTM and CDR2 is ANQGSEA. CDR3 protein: CSVGQGEGTEAFF. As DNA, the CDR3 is TGCAGCGTCGGACAGGGGGAGGGCACTGAAGCTTTCTTT.

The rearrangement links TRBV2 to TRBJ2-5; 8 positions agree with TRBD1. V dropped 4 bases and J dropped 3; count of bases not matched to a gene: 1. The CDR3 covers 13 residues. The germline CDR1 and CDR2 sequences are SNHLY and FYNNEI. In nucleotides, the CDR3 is TGTGCCAGCAGTGGGACAGGGAAAGAGACCCAGTACTTC. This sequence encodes CASSGTGKETQYF.

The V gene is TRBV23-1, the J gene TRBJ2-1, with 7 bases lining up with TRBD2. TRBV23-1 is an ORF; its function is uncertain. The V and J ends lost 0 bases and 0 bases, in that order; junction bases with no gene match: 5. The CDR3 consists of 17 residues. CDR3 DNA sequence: TGCGCCAGCAGTCAATCCGTAGCGGGCGCCTCCTACAATGAGCAGTTCTTC. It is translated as CASSQSVAGASYNEQFF.

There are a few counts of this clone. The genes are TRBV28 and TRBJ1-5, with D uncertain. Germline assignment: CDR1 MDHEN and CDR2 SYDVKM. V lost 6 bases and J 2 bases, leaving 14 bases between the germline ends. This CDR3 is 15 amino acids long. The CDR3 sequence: CASRREVIGNQPQHF. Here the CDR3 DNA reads TGTGCCAGCAGACGTGAGGTAATTGGCAATCAGCCCCAGCATTTT.

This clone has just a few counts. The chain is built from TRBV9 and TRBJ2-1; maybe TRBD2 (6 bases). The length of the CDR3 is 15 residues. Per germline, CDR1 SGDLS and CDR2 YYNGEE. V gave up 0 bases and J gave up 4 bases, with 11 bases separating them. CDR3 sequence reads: CASSVERAGYNEQFF. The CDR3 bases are TGTGCCAGCAGCGTAGAGCGGGCGGGGTACAATGAGCAGTTCTTC. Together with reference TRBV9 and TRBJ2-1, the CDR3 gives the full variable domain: DSGVTQTPKHLITATGQRVTLRCSPRSGDLSVYWYQQSLDQGLQFLIQYYNGEERAKGNILERFSAQQFPDLHSELNLSSLELGDSALYFCASSVERAGYNEQFFGPGTRLTVL.

The CDR3 DNA follows: TGTGCCAGCAGCTCGCAGAGACTAGTCCGTCGGTTCTTC. Amino acid sequence: CASSSQRLVRRFF. V gene TRBV7-9 combines with J gene TRBJ2-1; TRBD2 might be the D (6 bases). CDR3 length: 13 amino acids. Per the germline V gene, CDR1 is SEHNR and CDR2 is FQNEAQ (reference sequence). V was shortened by 4 bases and J by 15 bases, with 19 bases between the two germline ends.

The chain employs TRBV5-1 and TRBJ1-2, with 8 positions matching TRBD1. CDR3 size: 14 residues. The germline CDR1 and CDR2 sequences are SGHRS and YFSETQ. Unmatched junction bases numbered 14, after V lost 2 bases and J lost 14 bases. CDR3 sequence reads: CASSFFADAGGGTF. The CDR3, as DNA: TGCGCCAGCAGCTTTTTTGCAGATGCAGGGGGCGGGACCTTC.

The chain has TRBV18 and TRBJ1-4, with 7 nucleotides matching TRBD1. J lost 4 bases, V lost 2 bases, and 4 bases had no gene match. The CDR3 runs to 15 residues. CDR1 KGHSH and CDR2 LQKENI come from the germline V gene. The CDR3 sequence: CASSPRQGHNEKLFF. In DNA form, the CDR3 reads TGTGCCAGCTCACCAAGACAGGGACATAATGAAAAACTGTTTTTT.

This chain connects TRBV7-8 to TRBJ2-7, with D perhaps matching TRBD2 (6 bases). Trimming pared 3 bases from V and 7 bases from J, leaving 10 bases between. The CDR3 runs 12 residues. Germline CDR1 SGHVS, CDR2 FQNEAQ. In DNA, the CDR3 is TGTGCCAGCAGCTTCGGGACTCGGGAGCAGTACTTC. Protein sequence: CASSFGTREQYF.

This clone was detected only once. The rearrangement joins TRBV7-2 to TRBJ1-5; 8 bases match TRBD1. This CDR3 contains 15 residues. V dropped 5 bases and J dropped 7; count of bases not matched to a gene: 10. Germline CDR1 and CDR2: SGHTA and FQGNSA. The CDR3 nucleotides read TGTGCCAGCAGCCCAAGGGGACAGGCCCCACAGCCCCAGCATTTT. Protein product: CASSPRGQAPQPQHF. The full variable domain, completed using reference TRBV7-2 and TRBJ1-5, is GAGVSQSPSNKVTEKGKDVELRCDPISGHTALYWYRQSLGQGLEFLIYFQGNSAPDKSGLPSDRFSAERTGGSVSTLTIQRTQQEDSAVYLCASSPRGQAPQPQHFGDGTRLSIL.

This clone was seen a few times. Here the CDR3 DNA reads TGTGCCAGAGGGACAGGGAACACCGGGGAGCTGTTTTTT. The encoded protein is CARGTGNTGELFF. The chain couples TRBV2 to TRBJ2-2, with TRBD1 matching over 8 bases. The V segment lost 9 bases and the J segment 1 base; nucleotides outside the gene matches: 1. CDR3 size: 13 residues. The germline V gene has CDR1 SNHLY and CDR2 FYNNEI.

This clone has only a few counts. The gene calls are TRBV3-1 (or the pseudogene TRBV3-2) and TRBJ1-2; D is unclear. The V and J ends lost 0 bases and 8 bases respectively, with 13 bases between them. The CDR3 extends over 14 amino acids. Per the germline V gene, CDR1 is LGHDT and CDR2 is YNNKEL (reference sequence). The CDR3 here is CASSQENRGVGYTF. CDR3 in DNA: TGTGCCAGCAGCCAAGAAAACCGGGGAGTGGGCTACACCTTC.